This entry lists 15 T cell receptor beta chains sequenced from one sample in a study of T cell changes during pregnancy in multiple sclerosis. Sequencing used immunoSEQ multiplex PCR; TCRdb keeps in-frame clones, though not all of them. The sample has tens of thousands of clones, roughly 92% seen once. This specimen was CD4+ T cells from peripheral blood mononuclear cells, taken in the second trimester of pregnancy. These receptors originate from a female donor in good health, enrolled as a control in a pregnancy study.

The rearrangement links TRBV6-1 to TRBJ2-7, with a tentative D call TRBD1 (6 bases). V was shortened by 5 bases and J by 5 bases, with 16 bases between the two germline ends. Germline CDR1 and CDR2: MNHNS and SASEGT. The CDR3 is 14 amino acids. The CDR3, as DNA: TGTGCCAGCAGTCAACTTGACAGGCCCGACGAGCAGTACTTC. Amino acids: CASSQLDRPDEQYF.

The chain links TRBV18 to TRBJ2-1; 11 bases line up with TRBD2. CDR1 and CDR2 from the germline V gene are KGHSH and LQKENI. Losses at the gene ends were 1 base for V and 0 bases for J; bases not matched to a gene: 2. The CDR3 has 17 residues. The CDR3 nucleotides read TGTGCCAGCTCACCACTAGCGGGGGGGAGCTCCTACAATGAGCAGTTCTTC. It translates to CASSPLAGGSSYNEQFF.

The rearrangement joins TRBV7-9 to TRBJ1-2; 10 nucleotides align to TRBD1. Per germline, CDR1 SEHNR and CDR2 FQNEAQ (reference sequence). The CDR3 length is 17 residues. The V gene end was trimmed by 1 base and the J gene end by 5 bases; junction bases not matched to a gene: 10. This chain's CDR3 is CASSLGPGQGRNYGYTF. The CDR3 region has the DNA TGTGCCAGCAGCTTAGGCCCGGGACAGGGGCGAAATTATGGCTACACCTTC.

CDR3 protein: CASSETMGTESYSYEQYF. DNA for the CDR3: TGTGCCAGCAGTGAAACCATGGGGACAGAATCCTACTCCTACGAGCAGTACTTC. The chain employs TRBV6-1 and TRBJ2-7, with 7 bases fitting TRBD1. This CDR3 spans 18 amino acids. V shed 2 bases and J 0 bases; nucleotides not matched to a gene: 13. Germline-derived CDR1 and CDR2 are MNHNS and SASEGT.

The chain links TRBV5-4 to TRBJ1-2; D gene ambiguous. Germline CDR1 is SGHNT and CDR2 is YYREEE (reference sequence). V lost 4 bases, J lost 3 bases, and 19 bases lay in between. CDR3 length: 16 residues. CDR3 DNA: TGTGCCAGCAGCCTTAAGAGACTCACAACGGACTATGGCTACACCTTC. This translates into CASSLKRLTTDYGYTF.

The chain couples TRBV11-2 to TRBJ2-4, with D unclear. The CDR3 is 17 residues long. Trimming cost V 0 bases and J 0 bases, with 12 bases left between them. Germline V gene lookup returns CDR1 SGHAT and CDR2 FQNNGV. This CDR3 is CASSLDQTSLAKNIQYF. The CDR3 DNA reads as TGTGCCAGCAGCTTAGACCAGACATCGCTAGCCAAAAACATTCAGTACTTC.

The V gene is TRBV19, the J gene TRBJ2-3, with 10 bases lining up with TRBD2. Trimming removed 1 base from V and 4 bases from J; junction bases left unmatched: 5. The CDR3 extends over 16 amino acids. CDR1 is LNHDA and CDR2 is SQIVND in the germline V gene (reference sequence). The CDR3: CASSIASGRAADTQYF. CDR3 bases: TGTGCCAGTAGTATAGCGAGCGGGAGGGCCGCAGATACGCAGTATTTT. The full variable domain, its missing parts supplied by reference TRBV19 and TRBJ2-3, is DGGITQSPKYLFRKEGQNVTLSCEQNLNHDAMYWYRQDPGQGLRLIYYSQIVNDFQKGDIAEGYSVSREKKESFPLTVTSAQKNPTAFYLCASSIASGRAADTQYFGPGTRLTVL.

This chain uses TRBV7-2 with TRBJ2-5; D ambiguous. The length of the CDR3 is 13 residues. V shed 3 bases and J shed 2 bases, with 7 bases lying between them. Germline V gene data show CDR1 as SGHTA and CDR2 as FQGNSA. The CDR3 sequence is CASSFSQQETQYF. CDR3 coding DNA: TGTGCCAGCAGCTTTTCACAGCAAGAGACCCAGTACTTC.

The chain links TRBV28 to TRBJ1-1; possible D gene TRBD1, 5 bases. Per germline, CDR1 MDHEN and CDR2 SYDVKM. V gave up 6 bases and J gave up 0 bases, with 14 bases separating them. The CDR3 loop spans 15 amino acids. This chain's CDR3 is CASRPPGLLNTEAFF. The CDR3 DNA sequence: TGTGCCAGCAGACCGCCGGGACTCCTGAACACTGAAGCTTTCTTT. The full variable domain, rest sourced from reference TRBV28 and TRBJ1-1, is DVKVTQSSRYLVKRTGEKVFLECVQDMDHENMFWYRQDPGLGLRLIYFSYDVKMKEKGDIPEGYSVSREKKERFSLILESASTNQTSMYLCASRPPGLLNTEAFFGQGTRLTVV.

This rearrangement joins TRBV4-2 to TRBJ1-2; TRBD1 aligns across 9 bases. Germline CDR1 reads LGHNA; CDR2 reads YNFKEQ. This CDR3 contains 18 residues. Trimming removed 4 bases from V and 3 bases from J; junction bases left unmatched: 15. The CDR3 region has the DNA TGTGCCAGCAGCCCCACTCCGGGACAGGGCCAAGGAGACTATGGCTACACCTTC. Encoded protein: CASSPTPGQGQGDYGYTF.

This clone was found once. The chain joins TRBV11-2 to TRBJ2-5; a possible D gene is TRBD1 (6 bases). The CDR3 consists of 14 residues. Germline CDR1 reads SGHAT; CDR2 reads FQNNGV. V gave up 5 bases and J gave up 1 base, with 11 bases separating them. The CDR3 reads CASSRQAFQETQYF. CDR3 nucleotides: TGTGCCAGCAGCCGACAGGCCTTCCAAGAGACCCAGTACTTC.

This clone was recorded only once. The V and J genes are TRBV11-3 and TRBJ2-1, with 10 nucleotides matching TRBD2. The CDR3 has 15 amino acids. V lost 6 bases to trimming and J lost 2 bases; unmatched junction nucleotides: 4. Germline CDR1 is SGHNT and CDR2 is YENEEA. CDR3 amino acids: CASSRTSGTYNEQFF. The DNA of the CDR3 is TGTGCCAGCAGTCGGACTAGCGGAACCTACAATGAGCAGTTCTTC.

The chain couples TRBV21-1 to TRBJ2-1; no check of the table's D call, TRBD1, against the DNA was made. TRBV21-1 is annotated as a pseudogene. There are 14 residues in the CDR3. CDR3 loop: CASSKAARGDEQFF. CDR3 nucleotides: TGTGCCAGCAGCAAAGCGGCCAGGGGGGATGAGCAGTTCTTC.

Only a few counts were recorded for this clone. The germline gene is not matched at one end of the junction; a read error may be the cause. V gene TRBV6-6 combines with J gene TRBJ2-3; 9 bases fit TRBD1. This CDR3 is built from 14 residues. The V gene's germline CDR1 is MNHNY and CDR2 SVGAGI (reference sequence). The DNA of the CDR3 is TGTGCCAGCAGTCCCGGGACAGGGTCTAGGACGGAAAATTTT. This translates into CASSPGTGSRTENF.

V gene TRBV25-1 combines with J gene TRBJ2-3; 8 bases line up with TRBD1. Germline CDR1 reads MGHDK; CDR2 reads SYGVNS. The CDR3 extends over 14 amino acids. The ends lost 1 base at V and 5 bases at J; junction bases unmatched: 2. The CDR3 sequence is CASSESGTGDTQYF. The CDR3 bases are TGTGCCAGCAGTGAATCCGGGACAGGAGATACGCAGTATTTT.